The 2 T cell receptor beta chains given below trace back to one sample, sequenced in a study of T-cell reconstitution after alpha-beta-depleted transplantation in children. Unique molecular identifiers were used in preparing the TCRbeta library. Using its own MiXCR run on the PCR reads, TCRdb lists one record per CDR3 protein. The sample contains a few hundred thousand distinct CDR3 sequences, roughly 30% of which appear only once. Sequencing used PBMCs, obtained before TCRalphabeta/CD19-depleted stem cell transplant. The receptors here all came from a boy under three years old with Wiskott-Aldrich syndrome, due to receive a stem cell transplant.

The chain links TRBV5-1 to TRBJ2-1, with a weak D call TRBD2 (6 bases). With 1 base removed from V and 8 bases from J, the gap between germline ends came to 13 bases. Germline loops: CDR1 SGHRS, CDR2 YFSETQ. The CDR3 runs 14 residues. The CDR3 DNA is TGCGCCAGCAGCTTGAAGACTAGTGGGGATGAGCAGTTCTTC. Amino acid sequence: CASSLKTSGDEQFF.

This clonotype was found a few times. V and J are TRBV5-1 and TRBJ1-1; possible D gene TRBD1, 6 bases. Trimming shortened V by 2 bases and J by 3 bases, and 14 bases separated the two germline ends. This CDR3 contains 15 residues. Germline V gene sequence: CDR1 SGHRS, CDR2 YFSETQ. CDR3 nucleotides: TGCGCCAGCAGCTTAACAGGGAAAGGGCACACTGAAGCTTTCTTT. Translated: CASSLTGKGHTEAFF.